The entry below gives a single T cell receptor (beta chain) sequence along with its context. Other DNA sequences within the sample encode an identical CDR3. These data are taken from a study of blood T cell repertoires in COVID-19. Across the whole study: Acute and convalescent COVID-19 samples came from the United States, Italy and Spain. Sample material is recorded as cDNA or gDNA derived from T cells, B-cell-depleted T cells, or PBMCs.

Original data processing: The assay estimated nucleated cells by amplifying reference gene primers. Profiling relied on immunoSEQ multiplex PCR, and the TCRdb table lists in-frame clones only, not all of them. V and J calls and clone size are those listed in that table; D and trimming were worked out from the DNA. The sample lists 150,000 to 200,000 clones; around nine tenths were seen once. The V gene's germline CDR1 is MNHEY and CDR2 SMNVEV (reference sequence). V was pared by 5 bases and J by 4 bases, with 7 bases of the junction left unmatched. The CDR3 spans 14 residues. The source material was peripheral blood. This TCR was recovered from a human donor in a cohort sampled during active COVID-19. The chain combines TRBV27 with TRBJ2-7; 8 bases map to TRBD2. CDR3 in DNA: TGTGCCAGCAGTCCCGGACTAGCTTCTTACGAGCAGTACTTC. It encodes CASSPGLASYEQYF.